Reported below is one T cell receptor beta chain. Within the sample, other DNA sequences also encode this same CDR3. This specimen comes from a study of blood T cell repertoires in COVID-19. The wider study: Both acute and convalescent COVID-19 samples were obtained from the United States, Italy and Spain. From T cells, B-cell-depleted T cells, or PBMCs came the material, which was cDNA or gDNA.

In the authors' workflow: Quantification of nucleated cells was approximated via reference gene primer amplification. Using immunoSEQ multiplex PCR, the repertoire was profiled, and TCRdb retains in-frame clones only, with some absent. V and J calls and clone size come straight from that table; D and trimming were deduced from the DNA. The sample lists just under 70,000 clones, just over 85% occurring once. The CDR3 contains 15 residues. CDR1 SGHTA and CDR2 FQGNSA come from the germline V gene. The J segment lost 5 bases and the V segment lost 5 bases, leaving 6 bases of the junction unmatched. The TCR sequence derives from a man in his thirties or forties with acute or convalescent COVID-19. The rearrangement links TRBV7-2 to TRBJ1-6; the match to TRBD1 covers 7 bases. The sequencing sample was made of peripheral blood. The CDR3 sequence: CASSPRDRDNSPLHF. As DNA, the CDR3 is TGTGCCAGCAGCCCCAGGGACAGAGATAATTCACCCCTCCACTTT.